A selection of T cell receptor beta chains follows, all from one sample in a study of blood T cell repertoires in COVID-19. The repertoire was sequenced with immunoSEQ multiplex PCR; TCRdb's copy has only in-frame clones and lacks some. The sample consists of almost 250,000 clones, roughly 91% of them appearing once. Sequenced: PBMCs or T cells enriched from blood (not recorded which). The source of these receptors is a woman under 40 who had recovered from COVID-19. Each CDR3 is given with its conserved first and last residue. D genes are given only for firm matches. Clone size is shown for a subset of rows, as once, few, many or a class of expanded clone.

D gene | clone size | J gene | V gene | CDR3 DNA | CDR3 protein
TRBD1 | . | TRBJ2-2 | TRBV7-3 | TGTGCCAGCAGCGTCGGGACAGGGGGTACCGGGGAGCTGTTTTTT | CASSVGTGGTGELFF
. | once | TRBJ2-1 | TRBV19 | TGTGCCAGTAGTATAATGGGGGAGGATGGCAATGAGCAGTTCTTC | CASSIMGEDGNEQFF
TRBD2 | . | TRBJ2-7 | TRBV6-5 | TGTGCCAGCAGCTTCACAGCGGGAGGGCCCCGCGAGCAGTACTTC | CASSFTAGGPREQYF
. | once | TRBJ2-4 | TRBV6-1 | TGTGCCAGCAGTGAATTTTCCGTAGCCAAAAACATTCAGTACTTC | CASSEFSVAKNIQYF
TRBD1 | . | TRBJ1-2 | TRBV5-4 | TGTGCCAGCACAGGGGGTATCTATGGCTACACCTTC | CASTGGIYGYTF
TRBD2 | . | TRBJ2-1 | TRBV18 | TGTGCCAGCTCACCACCCCTGGGTTCGGGACAGGGCGGACTAGCGGGAGAGGATGAGCAGTTCTTC | CASSPPLGSGQGGLAGEDEQFF
TRBD1 | . | TRBJ2-6 | TRBV5-1 | TGCGCCAGCAGCTTGGGACAGGGATCTGGGGCCAACGTCCTGACTTTC | CASSLGQGSGANVLTF
. | . | TRBJ1-5 | TRBV13 | TGTGCCAGCAGCTTAGGGACAGGCAATCAGCCCCAGCATTTT | CASSLGTGNQPQHF
. | . | TRBJ1-2 | TRBV4-3 | TGCGCCAGCAGCCCCCCAGGGAGGGAGGCTGGCTACACCTTC | CASSPPGREAGYTF
TRBD2 | . | TRBJ2-3 | TRBV5-1 | TGCGCCAGCAGCTTGGAGAGCCCCCTAGCGGGCTTGACAGATACGCAGTATTTT | CASSLESPLAGLTDTQYF
. | . | TRBJ1-1 | TRBV12-3/TRBV12-4 | TGTGCCAGCAGCCCTACTTTGATCACTGAAGCTTTCTTT | CASSPTLITEAFF
. | . | TRBJ2-3 | TRBV5-1 | TGCGCCAGCAGCTTGGGACTACTGGGGGCTCCAGATACGCAGTATTTT | CASSLGLLGAPDTQYF
TRBD2 | . | TRBJ2-7 | TRBV13 | TGTGCCAGCAGCTCCAATAGCGGGAATTGGTACGAGCAGTACTTC | CASSSNSGNWYEQYF
. | . | TRBJ1-2 | TRBV19 | TGTGCCAGTAGTATCTCTGGCCGTAAAAACTATGGCTACACCTTC | CASSISGRKNYGYTF
. | . | TRBJ2-7 | TRBV7-6 | TGTGCCAGCAGCCAATGGGACTCCTCCTACGAGCAGTACTTC | CASSQWDSSYEQYF
TRBD2 | few | TRBJ2-7 | TRBV7-2 | TGTGCCAGCAGCTCGGGACTAGCGGGAACCTACGAGCAGTACTTC | CASSSGLAGTYEQYF
. | . | TRBJ2-7 | TRBV7-8 | TGTGCCAGCAGCTTAGGGGGGGGCCTTGTTTATTACGAGCAGTACTTC | CASSLGGGLVYYEQYF
. | . | TRBJ1-2 | TRBV7-9 | TGTGCCAGCAGCCCAGGGACTTCTAACTATGGCTACACCTTC | CASSPGTSNYGYTF